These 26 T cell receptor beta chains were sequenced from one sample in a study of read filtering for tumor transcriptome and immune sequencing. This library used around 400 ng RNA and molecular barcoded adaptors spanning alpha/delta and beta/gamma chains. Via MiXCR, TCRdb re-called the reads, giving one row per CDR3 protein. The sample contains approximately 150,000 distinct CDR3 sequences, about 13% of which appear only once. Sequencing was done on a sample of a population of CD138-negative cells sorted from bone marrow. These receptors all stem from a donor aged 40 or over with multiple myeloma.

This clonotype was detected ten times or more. This chain's CDR3 is CNSGGTYNEQFF. The CDR3 coding sequence is TGCAATAGTGGCGGTACCTACAATGAGCAGTTCTTC. The V call is TRBV20-1, the J call TRBJ2-1; no definite D call. The CDR3 has 12 amino acids. Germline V gene lookup returns CDR1 DFQATT and CDR2 SNEGSKA (reference sequence).

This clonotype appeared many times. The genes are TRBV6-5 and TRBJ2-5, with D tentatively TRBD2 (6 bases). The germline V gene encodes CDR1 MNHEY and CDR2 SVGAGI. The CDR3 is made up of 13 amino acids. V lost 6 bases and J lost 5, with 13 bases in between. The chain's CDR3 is CASSRVGGETQYF. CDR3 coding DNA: TGTGCCAGCAGCCGGGTTGGAGGGGAGACCCAGTACTTC.

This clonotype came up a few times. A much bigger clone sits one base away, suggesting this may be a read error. The CDR3 DNA reads as TGCGCCAGCAGATACAGGGTGGGCTCCTACGAGCGGTACTTC. This gives the protein CASRYRVGSYERYF. The J gene is TRBJ2-7, the V gene TRBV5-1; D may be TRBD1 (6 bases). CDR1 is SGHRS, CDR2 YFSETQ, per germline. The length of the CDR3 is 14 residues.

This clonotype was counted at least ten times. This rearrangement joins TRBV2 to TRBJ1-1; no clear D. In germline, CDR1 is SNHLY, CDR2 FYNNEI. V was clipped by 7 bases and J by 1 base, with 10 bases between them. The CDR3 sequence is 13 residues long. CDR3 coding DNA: TGTGCCAGCAAAGGCAGCAGGAACACTGAAGCTTTCTTT. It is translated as CASKGSRNTEAFF. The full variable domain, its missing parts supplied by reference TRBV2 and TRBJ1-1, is EPEVTQTPSHQVTQMGQEVILRCVPISNHLYFYWYRQILGQKVEFLVSFYNNEISEKSEIFDDQFSVERPDGSNFTLKIRSTKLEDSAMYFCASKGSRNTEAFFGQGTRLTVV.

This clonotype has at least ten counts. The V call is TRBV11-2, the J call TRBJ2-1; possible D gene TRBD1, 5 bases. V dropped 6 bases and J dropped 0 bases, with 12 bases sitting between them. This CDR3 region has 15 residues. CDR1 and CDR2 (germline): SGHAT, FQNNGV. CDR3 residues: CASRSTGHSYNEQFF. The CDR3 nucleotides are TGTGCCAGCAGGTCAACCGGACACTCCTACAATGAGCAGTTCTTC.

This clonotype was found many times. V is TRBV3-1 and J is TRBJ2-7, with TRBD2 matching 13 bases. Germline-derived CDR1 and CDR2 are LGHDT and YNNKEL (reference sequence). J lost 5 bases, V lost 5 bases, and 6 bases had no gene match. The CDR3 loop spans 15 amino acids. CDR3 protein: CASSYGLAGVNEQYF. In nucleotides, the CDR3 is TGTGCCAGCAGCTACGGACTAGCGGGAGTTAACGAGCAGTACTTC.

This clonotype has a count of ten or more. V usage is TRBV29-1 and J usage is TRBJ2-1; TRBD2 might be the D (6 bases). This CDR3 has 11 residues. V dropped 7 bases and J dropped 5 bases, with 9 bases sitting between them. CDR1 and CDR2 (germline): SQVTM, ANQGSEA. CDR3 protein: CSATSNNEQFF. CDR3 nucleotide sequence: TGCAGCGCGACTAGTAACAATGAGCAGTTCTTC.

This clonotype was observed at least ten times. CDR3 nucleotide sequence: TGTGCCAGCAGCCTCAGCGGGAGGGGCGCCCACAATGAGCAGTTCTTC. This sequence encodes CASSLSGRGAHNEQFF. This chain uses TRBV7-2 with TRBJ2-1, with TRBD2 matching 10 bases. Unmatched junction bases numbered 9, after V lost 5 bases and J lost 5 bases. This CDR3 comprises 16 residues. CDR1 and CDR2 (germline): SGHTA, FQGNSA.

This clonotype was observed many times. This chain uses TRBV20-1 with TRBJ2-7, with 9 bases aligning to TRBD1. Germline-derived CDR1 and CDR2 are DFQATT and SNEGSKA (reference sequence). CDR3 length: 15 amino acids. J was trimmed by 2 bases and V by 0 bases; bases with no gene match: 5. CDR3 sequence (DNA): TGCAGTGCTAGAGATATGGACAGGGGACCCTACGAGCAGTACTTC. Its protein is CSARDMDRGPYEQYF.

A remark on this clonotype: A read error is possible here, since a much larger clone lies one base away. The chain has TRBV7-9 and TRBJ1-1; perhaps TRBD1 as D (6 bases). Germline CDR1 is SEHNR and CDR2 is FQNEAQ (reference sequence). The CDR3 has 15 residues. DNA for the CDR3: TGTGCCAGCAGCCCCCGGACAGCTCAGAACACTGAAGCTTCCTTT. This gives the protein CASSPRTAQNTEASF. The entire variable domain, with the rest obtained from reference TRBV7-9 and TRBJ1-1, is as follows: DTGVSQNPRHKITKRGQNVTFRCDPISEHNRLYWYRQTLGQGPEFLTYFQNEAQLEKSRLLSDRFSAERPKGSFSTLEIQRTEQGDSAMYLCASSPRTAQNTEASFGQGTRLTVV.

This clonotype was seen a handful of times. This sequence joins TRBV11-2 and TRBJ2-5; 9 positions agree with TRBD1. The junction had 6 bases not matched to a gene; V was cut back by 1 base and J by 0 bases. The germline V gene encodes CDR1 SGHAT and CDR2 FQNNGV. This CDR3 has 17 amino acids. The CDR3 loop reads CASSLGRDRANQETQYF. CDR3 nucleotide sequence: TGTGCCAGCAGCTTAGGCCGGGACAGGGCGAACCAAGAGACCCAGTACTTC.

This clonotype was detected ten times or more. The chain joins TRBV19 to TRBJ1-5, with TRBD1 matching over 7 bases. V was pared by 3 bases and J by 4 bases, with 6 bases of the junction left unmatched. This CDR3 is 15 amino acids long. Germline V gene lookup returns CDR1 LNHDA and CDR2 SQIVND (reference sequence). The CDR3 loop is CASSITGAGNQPQHF. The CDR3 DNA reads TGTGCCAGTAGTATCACAGGGGCAGGGAATCAGCCCCAGCATTTT.

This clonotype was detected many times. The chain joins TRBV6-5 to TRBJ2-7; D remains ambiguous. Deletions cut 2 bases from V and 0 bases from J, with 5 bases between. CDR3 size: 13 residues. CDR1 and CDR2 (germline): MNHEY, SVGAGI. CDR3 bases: TGTGCCAGCAGTTACCAGGCCTCCTACGAGCAGTACTTC. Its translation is CASSYQASYEQYF.

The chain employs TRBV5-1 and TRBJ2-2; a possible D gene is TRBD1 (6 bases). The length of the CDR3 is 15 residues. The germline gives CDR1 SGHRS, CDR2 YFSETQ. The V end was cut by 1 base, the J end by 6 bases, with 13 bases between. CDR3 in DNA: TGCGCCAGCAGCTTGATGAGAGGGGGAGCCGGGGAGCTGTTTTTT. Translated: CASSLMRGGAGELFF.

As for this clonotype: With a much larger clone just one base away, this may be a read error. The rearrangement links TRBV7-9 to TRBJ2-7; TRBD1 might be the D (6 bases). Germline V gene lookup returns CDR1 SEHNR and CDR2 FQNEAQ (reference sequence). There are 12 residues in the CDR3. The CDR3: CASSSADDRHRF. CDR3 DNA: TGTGCCAGCAGCTCAGCGGACGACAGGCACCGCTTC.

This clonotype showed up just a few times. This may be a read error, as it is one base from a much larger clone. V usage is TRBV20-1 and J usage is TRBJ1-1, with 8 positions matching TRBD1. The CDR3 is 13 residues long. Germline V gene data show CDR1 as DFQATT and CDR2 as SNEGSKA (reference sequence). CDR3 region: CSARGAGGTGAFF. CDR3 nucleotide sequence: TGCAGTGCTAGAGGGGCAGGGGGCACTGGAGCTTTCTTT.

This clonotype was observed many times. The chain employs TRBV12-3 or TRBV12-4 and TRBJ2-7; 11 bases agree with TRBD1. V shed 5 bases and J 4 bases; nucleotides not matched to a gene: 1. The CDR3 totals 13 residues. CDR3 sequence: CASSRDRGYEQYF. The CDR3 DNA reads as TGTGCCAGCAGTCGGGACAGGGGGTACGAGCAGTACTTC.

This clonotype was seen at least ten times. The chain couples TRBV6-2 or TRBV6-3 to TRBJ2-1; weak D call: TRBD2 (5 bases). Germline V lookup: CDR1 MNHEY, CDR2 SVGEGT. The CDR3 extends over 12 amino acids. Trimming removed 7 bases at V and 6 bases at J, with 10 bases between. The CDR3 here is CASTFSGNEQFF. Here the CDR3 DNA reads TGTGCCAGCACCTTCAGCGGCAATGAGCAGTTCTTC.

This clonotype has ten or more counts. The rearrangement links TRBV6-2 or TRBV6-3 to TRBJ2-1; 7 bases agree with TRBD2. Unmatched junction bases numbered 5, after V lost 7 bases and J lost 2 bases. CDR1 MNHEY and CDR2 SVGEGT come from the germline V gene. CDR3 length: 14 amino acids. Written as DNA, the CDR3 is TGTGCCAGCACTTCAGGGACTACCTACAATGAGCAGTTCTTC. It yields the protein CASTSGTTYNEQFF.

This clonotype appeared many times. CDR3 nucleotide sequence: TGCAGCGTCCGCCCCCGGGACATCTCCTACGAGCAGTACTTC. As protein: CSVRPRDISYEQYF. The chain joins TRBV29-1 to TRBJ2-7, with a weak D call TRBD1 (6 bases). The germline V gene has CDR1 SQVTM and CDR2 ANQGSEA. Trimming cost V 6 bases and J 0 bases, with 15 bases left between them. The CDR3 runs to 14 residues.

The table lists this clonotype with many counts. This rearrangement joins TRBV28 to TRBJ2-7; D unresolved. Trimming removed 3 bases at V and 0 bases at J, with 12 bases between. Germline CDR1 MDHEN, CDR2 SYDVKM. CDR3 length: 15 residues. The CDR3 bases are TGTGCCAGCAGTTTCCTCACCTTCTACTCCTACGAGCAGTACTTC. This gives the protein CASSFLTFYSYEQYF.

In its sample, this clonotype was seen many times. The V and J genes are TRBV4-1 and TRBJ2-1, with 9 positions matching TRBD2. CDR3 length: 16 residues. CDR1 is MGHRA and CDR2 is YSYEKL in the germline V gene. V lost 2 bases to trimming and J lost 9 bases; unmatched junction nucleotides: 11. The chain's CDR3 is CASSQSPQREEVEQFF. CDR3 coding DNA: TGCGCCAGCAGCCAAAGTCCACAGCGGGAGGAGGTTGAGCAGTTCTTC.

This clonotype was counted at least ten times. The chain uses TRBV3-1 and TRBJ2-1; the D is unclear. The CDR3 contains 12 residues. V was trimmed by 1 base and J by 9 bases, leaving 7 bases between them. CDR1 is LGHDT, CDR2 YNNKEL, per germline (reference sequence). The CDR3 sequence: CASSQGRLEQFF. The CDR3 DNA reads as TGTGCCAGCAGCCAAGGTAGACTTGAGCAGTTCTTC.

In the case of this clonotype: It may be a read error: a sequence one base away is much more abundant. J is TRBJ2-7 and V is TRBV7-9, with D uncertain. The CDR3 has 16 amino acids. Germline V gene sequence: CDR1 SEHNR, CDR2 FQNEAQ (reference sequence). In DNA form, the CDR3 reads TGTGCCAGCAGCCCCCCGCGTGGTAGCAGGACCTATGAGCAGTACTTC. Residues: CASSPPRGSRTYEQYF.

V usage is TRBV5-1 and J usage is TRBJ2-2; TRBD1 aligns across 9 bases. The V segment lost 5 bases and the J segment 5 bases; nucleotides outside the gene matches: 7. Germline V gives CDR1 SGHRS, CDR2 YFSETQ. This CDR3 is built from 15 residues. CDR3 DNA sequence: TGCGCCAGCAGTTCCTGGACAGGGGTAACCGGGGAGCTGTTTTTT. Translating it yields CASSSWTGVTGELFF.

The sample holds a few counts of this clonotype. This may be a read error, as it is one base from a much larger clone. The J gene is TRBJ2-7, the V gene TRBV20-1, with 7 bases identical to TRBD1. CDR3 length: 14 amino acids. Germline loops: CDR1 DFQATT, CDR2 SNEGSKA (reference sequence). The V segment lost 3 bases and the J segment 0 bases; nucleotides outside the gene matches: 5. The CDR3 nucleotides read TGCAGTGCTAGCGCAGGGGACAGCTCCTACGAGCAGTACTTC. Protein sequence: CSASAGDSSYEQYF.